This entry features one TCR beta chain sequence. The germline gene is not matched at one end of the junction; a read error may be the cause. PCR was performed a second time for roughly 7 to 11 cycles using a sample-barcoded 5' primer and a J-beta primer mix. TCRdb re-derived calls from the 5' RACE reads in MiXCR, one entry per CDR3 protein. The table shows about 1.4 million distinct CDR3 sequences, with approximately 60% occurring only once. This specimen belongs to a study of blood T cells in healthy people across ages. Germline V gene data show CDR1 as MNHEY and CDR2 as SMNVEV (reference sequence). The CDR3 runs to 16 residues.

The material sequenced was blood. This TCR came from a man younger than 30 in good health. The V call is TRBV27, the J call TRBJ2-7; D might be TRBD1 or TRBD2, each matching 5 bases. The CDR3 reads CAGSPRPRGVAYEQYF. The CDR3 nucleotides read TGTGCCGGCAGTCCACGCCCGAGGGGAGTAGCTTACGAGCAGTACTTC.